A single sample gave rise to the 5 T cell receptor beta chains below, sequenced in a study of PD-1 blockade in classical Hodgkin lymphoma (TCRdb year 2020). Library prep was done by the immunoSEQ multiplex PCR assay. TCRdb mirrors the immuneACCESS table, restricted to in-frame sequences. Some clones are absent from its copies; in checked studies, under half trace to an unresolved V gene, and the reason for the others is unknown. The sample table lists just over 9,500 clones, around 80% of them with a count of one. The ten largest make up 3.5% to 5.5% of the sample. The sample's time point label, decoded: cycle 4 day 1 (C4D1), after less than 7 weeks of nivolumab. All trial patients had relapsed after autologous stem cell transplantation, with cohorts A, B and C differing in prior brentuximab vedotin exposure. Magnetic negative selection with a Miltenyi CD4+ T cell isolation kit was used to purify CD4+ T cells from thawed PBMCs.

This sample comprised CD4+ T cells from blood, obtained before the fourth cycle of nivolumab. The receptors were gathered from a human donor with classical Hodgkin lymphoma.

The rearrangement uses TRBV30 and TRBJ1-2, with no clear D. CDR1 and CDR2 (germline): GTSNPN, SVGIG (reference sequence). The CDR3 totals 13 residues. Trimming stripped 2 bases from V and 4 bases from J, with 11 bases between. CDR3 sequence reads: CAWSLEIFYGYTF. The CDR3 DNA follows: TGTGCCTGGAGTCTCGAGATATTCTATGGCTACACCTTC.

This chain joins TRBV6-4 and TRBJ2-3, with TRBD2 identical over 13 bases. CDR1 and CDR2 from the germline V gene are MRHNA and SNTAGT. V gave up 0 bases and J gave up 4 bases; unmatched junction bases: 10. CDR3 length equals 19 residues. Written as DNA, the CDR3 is TGTGCCAGCAGTGACTCAAAAATTAAACTAGCGGGGGGGCCAGATACGCAGTATTTT. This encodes CASSDSKIKLAGGPDTQYF.

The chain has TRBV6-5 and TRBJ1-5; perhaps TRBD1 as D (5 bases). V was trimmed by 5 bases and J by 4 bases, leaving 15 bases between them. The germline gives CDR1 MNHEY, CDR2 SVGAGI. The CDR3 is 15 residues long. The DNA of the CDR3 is TGTGCCAGCAGTACCCGTGACAGTCCAAATCAGCCCCAGCATTTT. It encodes CASSTRDSPNQPQHF.

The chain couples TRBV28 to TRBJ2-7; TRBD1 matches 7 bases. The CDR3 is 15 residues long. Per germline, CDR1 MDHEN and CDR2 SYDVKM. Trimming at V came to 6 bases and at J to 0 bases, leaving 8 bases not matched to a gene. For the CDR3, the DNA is TGTGCCAGCAGCCCTAAAGGACAGGACTCCTACGAGCAGTACTTC. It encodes CASSPKGQDSYEQYF.

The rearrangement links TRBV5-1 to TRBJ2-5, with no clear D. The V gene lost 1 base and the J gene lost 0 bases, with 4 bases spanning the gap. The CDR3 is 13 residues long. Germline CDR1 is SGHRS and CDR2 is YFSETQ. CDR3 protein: CASSLNYQETQYF. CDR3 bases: TGCGCCAGCAGCTTGAACTACCAAGAGACCCAGTACTTC.